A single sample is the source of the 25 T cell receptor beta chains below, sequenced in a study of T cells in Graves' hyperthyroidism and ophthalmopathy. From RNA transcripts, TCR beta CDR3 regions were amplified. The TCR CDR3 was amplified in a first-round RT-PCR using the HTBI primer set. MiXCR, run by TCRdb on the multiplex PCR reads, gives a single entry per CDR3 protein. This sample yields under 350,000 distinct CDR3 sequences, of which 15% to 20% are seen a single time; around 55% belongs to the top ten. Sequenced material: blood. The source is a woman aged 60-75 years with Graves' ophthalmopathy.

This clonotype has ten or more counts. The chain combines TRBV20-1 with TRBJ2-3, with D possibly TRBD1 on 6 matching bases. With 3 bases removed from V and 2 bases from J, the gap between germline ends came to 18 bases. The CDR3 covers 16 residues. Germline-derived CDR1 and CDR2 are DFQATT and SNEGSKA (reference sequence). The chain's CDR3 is CSARDFRTDITDTQYF. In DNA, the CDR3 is TGCAGTGCTAGGGACTTTCGGACAGACATCACAGATACGCAGTATTTT.

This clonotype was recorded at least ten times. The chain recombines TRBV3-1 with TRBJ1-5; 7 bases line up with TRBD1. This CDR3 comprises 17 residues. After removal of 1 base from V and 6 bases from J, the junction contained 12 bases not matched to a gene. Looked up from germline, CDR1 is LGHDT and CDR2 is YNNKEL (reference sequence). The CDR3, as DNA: TGTGCCAGCAGCCAAGGACAGGGCGGTCAGGTACGTCAGCCCCAGCATTTT. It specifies CASSQGQGGQVRQPQHF.

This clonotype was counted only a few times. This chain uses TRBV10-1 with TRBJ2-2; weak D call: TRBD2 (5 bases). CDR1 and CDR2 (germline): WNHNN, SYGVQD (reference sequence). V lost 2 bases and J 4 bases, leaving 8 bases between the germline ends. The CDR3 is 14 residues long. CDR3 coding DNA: TGCGCCAGCAGTGAGGAGGGTGGCACCGGGGAGCTGTTTTTT. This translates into CASSEEGGTGELFF.

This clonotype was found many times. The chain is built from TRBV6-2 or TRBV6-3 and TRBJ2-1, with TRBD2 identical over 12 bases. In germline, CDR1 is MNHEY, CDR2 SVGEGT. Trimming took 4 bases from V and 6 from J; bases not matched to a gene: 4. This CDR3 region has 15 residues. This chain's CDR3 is CASSLRTSGINEQFF. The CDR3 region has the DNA TGTGCCAGCAGTTTAAGGACTAGCGGGATCAATGAGCAGTTCTTC.

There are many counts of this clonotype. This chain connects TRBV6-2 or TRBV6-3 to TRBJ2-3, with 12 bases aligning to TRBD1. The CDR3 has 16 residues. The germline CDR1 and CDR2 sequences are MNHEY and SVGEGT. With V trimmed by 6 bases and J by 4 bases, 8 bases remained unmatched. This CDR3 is CASSSRDRGRPDTQYF. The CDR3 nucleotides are TGTGCCAGCAGCTCCCGGGACAGGGGGCGCCCAGATACGCAGTATTTT.

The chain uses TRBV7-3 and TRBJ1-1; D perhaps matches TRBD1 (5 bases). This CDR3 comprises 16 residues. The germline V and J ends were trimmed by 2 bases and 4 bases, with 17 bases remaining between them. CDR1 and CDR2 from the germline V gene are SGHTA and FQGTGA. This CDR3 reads CASSLGAAGSGTEAFF. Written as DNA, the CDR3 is TGTGCCAGCAGCTTAGGGGCGGCAGGGTCGGGCACTGAAGCTTTCTTT.

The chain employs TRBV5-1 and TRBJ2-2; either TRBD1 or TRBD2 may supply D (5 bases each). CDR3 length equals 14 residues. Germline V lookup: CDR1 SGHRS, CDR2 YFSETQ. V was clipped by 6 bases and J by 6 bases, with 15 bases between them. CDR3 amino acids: CASTTGTEAGELFF. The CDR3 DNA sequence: TGCGCCAGCACCACGGGGACCGAGGCCGGGGAGCTGTTTTTT.

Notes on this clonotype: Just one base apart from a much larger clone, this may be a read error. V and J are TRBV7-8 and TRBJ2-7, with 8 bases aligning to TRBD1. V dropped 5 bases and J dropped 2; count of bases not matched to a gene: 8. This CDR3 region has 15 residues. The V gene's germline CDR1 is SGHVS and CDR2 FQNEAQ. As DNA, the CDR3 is TGTGCCAGCAGCCAGGAACAGGGGGGAGCCTACGAGCAGTACTTC. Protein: CASSQEQGGAYEQYF. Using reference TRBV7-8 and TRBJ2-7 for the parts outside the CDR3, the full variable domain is GAGVSQSPRYKVAKRGQDVALRCDPISGHVSLFWYQQALGQGPEFLTYFQNEAQLDKSGLPSDRFFAERPEGSVSTLKIQRTQQEDSAVYLCASSQEQGGAYEQYFGPGTRLTVT.

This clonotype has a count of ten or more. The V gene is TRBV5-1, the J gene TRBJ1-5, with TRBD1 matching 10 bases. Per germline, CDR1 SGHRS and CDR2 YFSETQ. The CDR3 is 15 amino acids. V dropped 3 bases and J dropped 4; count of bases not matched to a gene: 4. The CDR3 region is CASSWGGQGNQPQHF. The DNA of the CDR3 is TGCGCCAGCAGCTGGGGGGGACAGGGGAATCAGCCCCAGCATTTT.

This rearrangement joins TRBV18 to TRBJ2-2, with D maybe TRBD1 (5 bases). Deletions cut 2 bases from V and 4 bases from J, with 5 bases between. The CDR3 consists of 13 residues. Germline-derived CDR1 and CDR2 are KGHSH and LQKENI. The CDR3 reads CASSPDSTGELFF. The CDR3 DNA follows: TGTGCCAGCTCACCAGACAGCACCGGGGAGCTGTTTTTT.

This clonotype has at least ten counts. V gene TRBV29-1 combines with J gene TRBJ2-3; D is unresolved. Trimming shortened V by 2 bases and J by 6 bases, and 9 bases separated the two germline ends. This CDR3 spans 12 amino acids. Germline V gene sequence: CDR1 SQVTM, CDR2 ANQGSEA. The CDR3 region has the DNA TGCAGCGTTGAAATGGCTTCTGATACGCAGTATTTT. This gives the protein CSVEMASDTQYF.

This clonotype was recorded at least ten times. The CDR3 DNA follows: TGTGCCAGCTCACCATTGGAGGACCAGCCCCAGCATTTT. Its protein is CASSPLEDQPQHF. The chain carries TRBV18 and TRBJ1-5; no clear D. Per germline, CDR1 KGHSH and CDR2 LQKENI. CDR3 length: 13 amino acids. V lost 2 bases, J lost 7 bases, and 9 bases lay in between.

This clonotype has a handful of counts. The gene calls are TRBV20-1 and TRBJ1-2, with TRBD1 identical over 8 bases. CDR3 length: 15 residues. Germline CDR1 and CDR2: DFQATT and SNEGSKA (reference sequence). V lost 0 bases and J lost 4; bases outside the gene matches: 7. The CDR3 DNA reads TGCAGTGCTAGAGACCGTACAGGGGGTATCTATGGCTACACCTTC. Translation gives CSARDRTGGIYGYTF.

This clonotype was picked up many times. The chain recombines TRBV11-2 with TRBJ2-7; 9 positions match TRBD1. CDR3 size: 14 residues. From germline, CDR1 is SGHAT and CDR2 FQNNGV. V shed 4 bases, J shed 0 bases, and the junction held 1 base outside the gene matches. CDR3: CASSSDRGSYEQYF. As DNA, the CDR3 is TGTGCCAGCAGCTCGGACAGGGGCTCCTACGAGCAGTACTTC. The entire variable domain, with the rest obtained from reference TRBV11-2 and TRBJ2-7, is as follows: EAGVAQSPRYKIIEKRQSVAFWCNPISGHATLYWYQQILGQGPKLLIQFQNNGVVDDSQLPKDRFSAERLKGVDSTLKIQPAKLEDSAVYLCASSSDRGSYEQYFGPGTRLTVT.

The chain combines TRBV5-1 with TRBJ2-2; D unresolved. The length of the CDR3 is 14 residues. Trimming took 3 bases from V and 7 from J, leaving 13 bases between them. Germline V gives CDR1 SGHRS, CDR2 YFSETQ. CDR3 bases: TGCGCCAGCAGCTCAATAGGGATAGGCGGGGAGCTGTTTTTT. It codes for CASSSIGIGGELFF.

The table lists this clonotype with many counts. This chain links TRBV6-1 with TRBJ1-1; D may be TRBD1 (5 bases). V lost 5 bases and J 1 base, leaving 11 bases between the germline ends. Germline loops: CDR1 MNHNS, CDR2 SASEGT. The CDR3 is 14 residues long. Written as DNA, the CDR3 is TGTGCCAGCAGTTACGGCGGACAGAACACTGAAGCTTTCTTT. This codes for CASSYGGQNTEAFF.

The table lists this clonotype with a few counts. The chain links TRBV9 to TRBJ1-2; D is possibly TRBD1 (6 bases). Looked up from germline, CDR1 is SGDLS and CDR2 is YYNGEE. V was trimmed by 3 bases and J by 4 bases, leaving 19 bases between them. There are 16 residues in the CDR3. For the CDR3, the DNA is TGTGCCAGCAGCGGTAGTGGGGGGGCGCTTACCTATGGCTACACCTTC. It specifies CASSGSGGALTYGYTF.

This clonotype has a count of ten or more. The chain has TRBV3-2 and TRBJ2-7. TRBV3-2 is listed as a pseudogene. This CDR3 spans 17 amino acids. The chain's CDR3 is CASSQDPRQRIWHEQYF. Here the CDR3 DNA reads TGTGCCAGCAGCCAAGATCCTCGACAACGTATATGGCACGAGCAGTACTTC.

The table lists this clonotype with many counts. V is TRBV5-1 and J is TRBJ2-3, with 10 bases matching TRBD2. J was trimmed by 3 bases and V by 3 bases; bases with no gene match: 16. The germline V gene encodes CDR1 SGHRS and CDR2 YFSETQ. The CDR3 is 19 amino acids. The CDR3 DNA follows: TGCGCCAGCAGCTCCATAGCGGGGGGATTGCTTGGTGTGACAGATACGCAGTATTTT. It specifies CASSSIAGGLLGVTDTQYF.

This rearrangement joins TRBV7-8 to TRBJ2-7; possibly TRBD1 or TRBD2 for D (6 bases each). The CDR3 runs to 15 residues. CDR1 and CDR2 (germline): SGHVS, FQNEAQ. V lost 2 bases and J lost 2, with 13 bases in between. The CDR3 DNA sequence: TGTGCCAGCAGCTTAATTGGGGGGCACACCTACGAGCAGTACTTC. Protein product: CASSLIGGHTYEQYF. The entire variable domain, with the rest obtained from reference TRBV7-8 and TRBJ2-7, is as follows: GAGVSQSPRYKVAKRGQDVALRCDPISGHVSLFWYQQALGQGPEFLTYFQNEAQLDKSGLPSDRFFAERPEGSVSTLKIQRTQQEDSAVYLCASSLIGGHTYEQYFGPGTRLTVT.

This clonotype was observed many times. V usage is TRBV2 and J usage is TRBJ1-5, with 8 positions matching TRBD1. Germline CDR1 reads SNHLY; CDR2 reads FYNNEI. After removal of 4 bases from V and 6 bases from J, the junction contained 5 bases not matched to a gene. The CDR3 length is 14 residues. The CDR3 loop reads CASSGGQGTQPQHF. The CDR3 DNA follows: TGTGCCAGCAGTGGCGGACAGGGTACTCAGCCCCAGCATTTT.

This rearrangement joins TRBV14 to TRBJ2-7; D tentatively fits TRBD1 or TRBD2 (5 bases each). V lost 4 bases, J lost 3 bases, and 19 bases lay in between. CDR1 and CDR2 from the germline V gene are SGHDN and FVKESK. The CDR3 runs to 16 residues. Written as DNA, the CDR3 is TGTGCCAGCAGCCCCATGTCCAGGGTGGGACGCTACGAGCAGTACTTC. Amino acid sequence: CASSPMSRVGRYEQYF.

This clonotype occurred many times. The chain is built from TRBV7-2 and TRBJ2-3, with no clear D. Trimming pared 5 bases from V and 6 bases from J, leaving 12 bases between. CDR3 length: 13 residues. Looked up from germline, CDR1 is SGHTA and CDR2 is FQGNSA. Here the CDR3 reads CASSQQSWDTQYF. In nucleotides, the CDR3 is TGTGCCAGCAGCCAACAAAGTTGGGATACGCAGTATTTT. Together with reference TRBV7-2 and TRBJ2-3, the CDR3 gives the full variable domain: GAGVSQSPSNKVTEKGKDVELRCDPISGHTALYWYRQSLGQGLEFLIYFQGNSAPDKSGLPSDRFSAERTGGSVSTLTIQRTQQEDSAVYLCASSQQSWDTQYFGPGTRLTVL.

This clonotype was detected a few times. In nucleotides, the CDR3 is TGTGCCAGCAGCTTAGCGCGGCTAGCCAATGAGCAGTTCTTC. Its protein is CASSLARLANEQFF. The V gene is TRBV7-9, the J gene TRBJ2-1; D may be TRBD2 (5 bases). Germline CDR1 and CDR2: SEHNR and FQNEAQ (reference sequence). The CDR3 is 14 amino acids. Trimming took 0 bases from V and 6 from J, leaving 9 bases between them.

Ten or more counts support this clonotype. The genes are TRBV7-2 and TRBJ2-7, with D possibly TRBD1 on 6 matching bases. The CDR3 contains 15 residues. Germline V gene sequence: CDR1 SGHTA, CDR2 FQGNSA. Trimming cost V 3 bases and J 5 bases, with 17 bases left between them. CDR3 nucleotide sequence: TGTGCCAGCAGCTTTGGGGGCGGACTTTTCCACGAGCAGTACTTC. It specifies CASSFGGGLFHEQYF.